This TCR beta chain was sequenced for a study of blood T cell repertoires in COVID-19. Study-wide background: Some COVID-19 samples were acute and others convalescent; all came from the United States, Italy and Spain.

The CDR3 spans 13 residues. V lost 2 bases and J lost 7; bases outside the gene matches: 3. CDR1 and CDR2 from the germline V gene are SGHRS and YFSETQ. Measured with immunoSEQ multiplex PCR; TCRdb has only the in-frame clones, and not every one. The sample lists around 380,000 clones, approximately 89% occurring once. This clonotype was obtained from a man aged 25-40 years who had recovered from COVID-19. The material sequenced was PBMCs or T cells enriched from blood (not recorded which). V and J are TRBV5-1 and TRBJ1-2, with 9 positions matching TRBD1. The CDR3 DNA sequence: TGCGCCAGCAGCTTACAGGGGGCGCGTGGCTACACCTTC. This encodes CASSLQGARGYTF. Looking up the rest from reference TRBV5-1 and TRBJ1-2 gives the full variable domain: KAGVTQTPRYLIKTRGQQVTLSCSPISGHRSVSWYQQTPGQGLQFLFEYFSETQRNKGNFPGRFSGRQFSNSRSEMNVSTLELGDSALYLCASSLQGARGYTFGSGTRLTVV.